This T cell receptor beta chain was sequenced for a study of cytotoxic CD8 clonotypes in ibrutinib-treated CLL. This clone was seen a handful of times. The intended depth for sequencing was 1 in 200,000 to 1 in 1 million T cells. Sequencing was performed with immunoSEQ multiplex PCR; in TCRdb, only in-frame clones are kept and a portion is missing. Of roughly 200,000 clones detected, nearly 80% appear once; the ten largest clones hold approximately 10%. Germline V gene data show CDR1 as MGHRA and CDR2 as YSYEKL. This CDR3 spans 12 amino acids. V lost 6 bases and J 7 bases, leaving 10 bases between the germline ends.

The material sequenced was PBMCs, taken after 12 months of ibrutinib treatment. This sequence joins TRBV4-1 and TRBJ2-1, with D maybe TRBD1 (6 bases). The TCR originated in a human donor with chronic lymphocytic leukemia. CDR3 protein: CASSKQGNEQFF. The CDR3 bases are TGCGCCAGCAGTAAACAGGGTAATGAGCAGTTCTTC.